A single sample is the source of the 7 T cell receptor beta chains below, sequenced in a study of OX40 agonist ivuxolimab in advanced cancers. The data were produced by immunoSEQ multiplex PCR, yet TCRdb's version contains in-frame clones alone and is incomplete. The sample comprises around 95,000 clones, 80% to 95% of which are singletons, and roughly 0.53% rests with the top ten. The material sequenced was CD4+ or CD8+ T cells sorted from blood, taken in a trial of the OX40 agonist ivuxolimab. The receptor source for this set is an adult with an advanced solid tumor such as melanoma, head and neck, liver or kidney cancer.

In its sample, this clone was seen once. The chain couples TRBV7-2 to TRBJ2-1; TRBD2 aligns across 9 bases. The CDR3 is 15 amino acids. V gave up 1 base and J gave up 7 bases; unmatched junction bases: 5. Germline V lookup: CDR1 SGHTA, CDR2 FQGNSA. The CDR3 is CASSLDGLAKNEQFF. CDR3 coding DNA: TGTGCCAGCAGCTTAGACGGACTAGCGAAGAATGAGCAGTTCTTC.

This rearrangement joins TRBV4-2 to TRBJ2-1; 13 bases align to TRBD2. V trimming: 1 base; J trimming: 6 bases; junction bases outside the gene matches: 0. CDR1 and CDR2 from the germline V gene are LGHNA and YNFKEQ. The CDR3 runs 15 residues. DNA for the CDR3: TGTGCCAGCAGCCAAGGGACTAGCGGGAGCAATGAGCAGTTCTTC. Translated, it gives CASSQGTSGSNEQFF.

This clone was counted a single time. V and J are TRBV7-9 and TRBJ2-7; D unclear. The V gene's germline CDR1 is SEHNR and CDR2 FQNEAQ (reference sequence). The CDR3 covers 11 residues. Trimming cost V 5 bases and J 0 bases, with 2 bases left between them. The CDR3 DNA follows: TGTGCCAGCAGCACCTCCTACGAGCAGTACTTC. Translating gives CASSTSYEQYF. The full variable domain, completed using reference TRBV7-9 and TRBJ2-7, is DTGVSQNPRHKITKRGQNVTFRCDPISEHNRLYWYRQTLGQGPEFLTYFQNEAQLEKSRLLSDRFSAERPKGSFSTLEIQRTEQGDSAMYLCASSTSYEQYFGPGTRLTVT.

The chain has TRBV2 and TRBJ2-7, with 7 bases aligning to TRBD1. This CDR3 region has 12 residues. Losses at the gene ends were 4 bases for V and 4 bases for J; bases not matched to a gene: 1. CDR1 is SNHLY, CDR2 FYNNEI, per germline. CDR3 nucleotide sequence: TGTGCCAGCAGTGGACAGGGATACGAGCAGTACTTC. It is translated as CASSGQGYEQYF.

The CDR3 loop reads CASSLGQGRQETQYF. In DNA, the CDR3 is TGCGCCAGCAGCCTGGGCCAGGGCCGACAAGAGACCCAGTACTTC. The rearrangement uses TRBV5-1 and TRBJ2-5; TRBD1 might be the D (5 bases). This CDR3 contains 15 residues. Germline lookup yields CDR1 SGHRS and CDR2 YFSETQ. Trimming removed 4 bases at V and 2 bases at J, with 15 bases between.

The rearrangement links TRBV6-5 to TRBJ2-1; TRBD1 matches 10 bases. CDR3 length equals 15 residues. Germline V gives CDR1 MNHEY, CDR2 SVGAGI. V shed 5 bases and J 7 bases; nucleotides not matched to a gene: 8. The CDR3 DNA reads TGTGCCAGCAGTGCTCGGGACAGGGGAGGGAATGAGCAGTTCTTC. It specifies CASSARDRGGNEQFF.

This CDR3 reads CASSLAGGNYEQYF. CDR3 sequence (DNA): TGTGCCAGCAGCTTAGCGGGAGGAAACTACGAGCAGTACTTC. The rearrangement links TRBV7-2 to TRBJ2-7; possible D gene TRBD2, 6 bases. Germline V CDR1 and CDR2: SGHTA, FQGNSA. This CDR3 comprises 14 residues. Trimming left V 0 bases short and J 3 bases short, with 9 bases between.